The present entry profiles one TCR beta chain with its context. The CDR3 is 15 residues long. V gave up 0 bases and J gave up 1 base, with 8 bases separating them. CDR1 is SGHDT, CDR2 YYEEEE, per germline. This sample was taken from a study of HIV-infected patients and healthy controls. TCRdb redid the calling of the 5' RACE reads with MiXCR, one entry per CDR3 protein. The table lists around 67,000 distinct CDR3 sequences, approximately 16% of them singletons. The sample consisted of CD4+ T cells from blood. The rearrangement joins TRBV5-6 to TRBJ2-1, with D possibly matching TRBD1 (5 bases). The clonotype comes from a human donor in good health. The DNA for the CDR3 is TGTGCCAGCAGCTTGGTTCAGGGTTCCTACAATGAGCAGTTCTTC. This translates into CASSLVQGSYNEQFF.